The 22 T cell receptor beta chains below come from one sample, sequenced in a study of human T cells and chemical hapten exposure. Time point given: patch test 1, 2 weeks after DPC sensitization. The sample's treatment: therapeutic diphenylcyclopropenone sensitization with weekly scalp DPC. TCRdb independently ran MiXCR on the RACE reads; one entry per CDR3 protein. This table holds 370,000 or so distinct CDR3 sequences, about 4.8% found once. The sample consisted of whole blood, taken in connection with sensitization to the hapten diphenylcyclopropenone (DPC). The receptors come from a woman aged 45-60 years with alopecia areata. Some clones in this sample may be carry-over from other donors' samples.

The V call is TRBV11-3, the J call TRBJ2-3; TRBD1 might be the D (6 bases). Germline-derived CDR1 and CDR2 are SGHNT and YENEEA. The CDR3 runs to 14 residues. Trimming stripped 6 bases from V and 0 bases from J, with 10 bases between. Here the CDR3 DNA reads TGTGCCAGCAGACAGGGTCCTAGCACAGATACGCAGTATTTT. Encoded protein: CASRQGPSTDTQYF. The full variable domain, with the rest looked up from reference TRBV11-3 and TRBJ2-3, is EAGVVQSPRYKIIEKKQPVAFWCNPISGHNTLYWYLQNLGQGPELLIRYENEEAVDDSQLPKDRFSAERLKGVDSTLKIQPAELGDSAVYLCASRQGPSTDTQYFGPGTRLTVL.

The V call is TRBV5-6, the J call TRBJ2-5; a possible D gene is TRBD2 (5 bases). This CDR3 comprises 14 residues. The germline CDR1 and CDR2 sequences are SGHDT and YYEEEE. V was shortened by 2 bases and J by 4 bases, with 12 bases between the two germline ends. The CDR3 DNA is TGTGCCAGCAGCTTCTCGTCGGGGTTAGAGACCCAGTACTTC. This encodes CASSFSSGLETQYF.

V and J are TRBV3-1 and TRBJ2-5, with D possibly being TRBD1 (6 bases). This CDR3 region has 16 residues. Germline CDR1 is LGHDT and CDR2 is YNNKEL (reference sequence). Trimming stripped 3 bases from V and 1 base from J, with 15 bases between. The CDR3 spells CASSHTQTGGQETQYF. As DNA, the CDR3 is TGTGCCAGCAGCCATACCCAGACAGGCGGCCAAGAGACCCAGTACTTC.

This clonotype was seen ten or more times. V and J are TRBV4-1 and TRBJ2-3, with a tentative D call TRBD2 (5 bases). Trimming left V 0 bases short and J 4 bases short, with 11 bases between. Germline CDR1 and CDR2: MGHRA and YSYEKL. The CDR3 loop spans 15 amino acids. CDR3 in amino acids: CASSQEGSRADTQYF. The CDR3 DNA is TGCGCCAGCAGCCAAGAAGGATCGAGGGCAGATACGCAGTATTTT.

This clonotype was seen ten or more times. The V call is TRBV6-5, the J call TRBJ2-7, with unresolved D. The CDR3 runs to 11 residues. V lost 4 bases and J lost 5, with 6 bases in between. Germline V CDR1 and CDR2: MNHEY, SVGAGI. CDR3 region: CASSWGNEQYF. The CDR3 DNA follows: TGTGCCAGCAGTTGGGGAAACGAGCAGTACTTC.

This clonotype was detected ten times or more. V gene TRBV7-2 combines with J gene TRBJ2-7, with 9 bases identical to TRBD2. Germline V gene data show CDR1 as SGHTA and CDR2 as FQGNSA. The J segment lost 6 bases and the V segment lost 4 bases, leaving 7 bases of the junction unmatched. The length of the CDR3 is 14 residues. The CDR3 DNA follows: TGTGCCAGCAGCTCCCGGACTAGCGCGCGCGAGCAGTACTTC. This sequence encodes CASSSRTSAREQYF.

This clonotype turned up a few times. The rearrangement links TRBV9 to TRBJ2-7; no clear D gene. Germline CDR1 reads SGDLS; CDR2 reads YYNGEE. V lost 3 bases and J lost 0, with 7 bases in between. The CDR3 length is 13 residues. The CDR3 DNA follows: TGTGCCAGCAGCGATCCAGACTCCTACGAGCAGTACTTC. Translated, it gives CASSDPDSYEQYF. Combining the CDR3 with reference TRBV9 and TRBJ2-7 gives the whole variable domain DSGVTQTPKHLITATGQRVTLRCSPRSGDLSVYWYQQSLDQGLQFLIQYYNGEERAKGNILERFSAQQFPDLHSELNLSSLELGDSALYFCASSDPDSYEQYFGPGTRLTVT.

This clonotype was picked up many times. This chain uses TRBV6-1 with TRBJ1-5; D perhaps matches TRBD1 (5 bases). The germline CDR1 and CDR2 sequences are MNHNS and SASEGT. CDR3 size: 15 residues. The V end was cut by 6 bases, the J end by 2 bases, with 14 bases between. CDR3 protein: CASRRGVDGNQPQHF. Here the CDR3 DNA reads TGTGCCAGCAGGAGGGGAGTAGACGGCAATCAGCCCCAGCATTTT.

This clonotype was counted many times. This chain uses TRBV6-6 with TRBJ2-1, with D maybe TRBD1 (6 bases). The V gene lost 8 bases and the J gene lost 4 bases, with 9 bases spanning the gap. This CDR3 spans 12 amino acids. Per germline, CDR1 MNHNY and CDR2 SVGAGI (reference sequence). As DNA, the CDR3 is TGTGCCAGCGGTGACAGGTACAATGAGCAGTTCTTC. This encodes CASGDRYNEQFF.

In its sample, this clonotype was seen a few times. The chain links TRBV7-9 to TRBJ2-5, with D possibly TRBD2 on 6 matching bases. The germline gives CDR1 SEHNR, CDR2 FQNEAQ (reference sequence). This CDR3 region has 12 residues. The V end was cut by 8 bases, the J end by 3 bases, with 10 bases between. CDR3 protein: CASVAEEETQYF. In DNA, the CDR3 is TGTGCCAGCGTAGCGGAAGAAGAGACCCAGTACTTC.

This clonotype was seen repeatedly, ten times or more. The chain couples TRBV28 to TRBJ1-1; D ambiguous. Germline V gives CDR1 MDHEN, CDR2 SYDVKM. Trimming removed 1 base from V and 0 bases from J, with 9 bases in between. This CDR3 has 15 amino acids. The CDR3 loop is CASSLSQALNTEAFF. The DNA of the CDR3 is TGTGCCAGCAGTTTATCGCAGGCCCTGAACACTGAAGCTTTCTTT.

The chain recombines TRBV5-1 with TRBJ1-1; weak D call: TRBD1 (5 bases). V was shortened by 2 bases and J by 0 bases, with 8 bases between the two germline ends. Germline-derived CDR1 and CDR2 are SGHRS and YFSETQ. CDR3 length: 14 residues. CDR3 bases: TGCGCCAGCAGCTTTTCAGGGATGAACACTGAAGCTTTCTTT. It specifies CASSFSGMNTEAFF.

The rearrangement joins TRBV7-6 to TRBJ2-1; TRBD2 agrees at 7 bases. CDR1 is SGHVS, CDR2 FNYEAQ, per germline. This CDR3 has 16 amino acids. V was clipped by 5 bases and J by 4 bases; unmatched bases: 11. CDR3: CASSAGGSLSYNEQFF. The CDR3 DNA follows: TGTGCCAGCAGCGCCGGGGGGAGCCTCTCTTACAATGAGCAGTTCTTC. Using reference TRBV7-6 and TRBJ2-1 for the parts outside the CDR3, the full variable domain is GAGVSQSPRYKVTKRGQDVALRCDPISGHVSLYWYRQALGQGPEFLTYFNYEAQQDKSGLPNDRFSAERPEGSISTLTIQRTEQRDSAMYRCASSAGGSLSYNEQFFGPGTRLTVL.

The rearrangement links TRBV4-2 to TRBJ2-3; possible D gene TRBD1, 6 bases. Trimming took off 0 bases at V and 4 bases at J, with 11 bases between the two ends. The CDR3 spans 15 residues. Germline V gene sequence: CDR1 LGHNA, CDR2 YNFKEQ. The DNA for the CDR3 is TGTGCCAGCAGCCAAGAAAACAGGGACCCAGATACGCAGTATTTT. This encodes CASSQENRDPDTQYF.

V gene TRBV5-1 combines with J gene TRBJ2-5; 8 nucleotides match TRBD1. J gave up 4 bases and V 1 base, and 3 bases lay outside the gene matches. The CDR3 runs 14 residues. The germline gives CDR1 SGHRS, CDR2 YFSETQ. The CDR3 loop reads CASSLRTGLETQYF. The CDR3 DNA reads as TGCGCCAGCAGCTTGAGGACAGGGCTAGAGACCCAGTACTTC.

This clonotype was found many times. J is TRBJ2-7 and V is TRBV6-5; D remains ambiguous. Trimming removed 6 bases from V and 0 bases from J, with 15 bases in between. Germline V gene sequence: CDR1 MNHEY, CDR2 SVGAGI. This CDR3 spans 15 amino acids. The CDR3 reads CASRLRAGPSYEQYF. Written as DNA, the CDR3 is TGTGCCAGCAGATTAAGGGCAGGCCCCTCCTACGAGCAGTACTTC.

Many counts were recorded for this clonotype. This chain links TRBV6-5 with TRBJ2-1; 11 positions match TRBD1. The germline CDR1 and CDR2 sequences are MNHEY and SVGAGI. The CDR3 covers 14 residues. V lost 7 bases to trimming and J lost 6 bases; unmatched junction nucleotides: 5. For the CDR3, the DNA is TGTGCCAGCACGGTCGGGACAGGGGGCAATGAGCAGTTCTTC. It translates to CASTVGTGGNEQFF.

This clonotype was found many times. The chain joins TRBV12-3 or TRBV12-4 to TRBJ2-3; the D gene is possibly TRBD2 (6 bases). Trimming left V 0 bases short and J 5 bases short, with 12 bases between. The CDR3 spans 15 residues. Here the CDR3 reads CASSLARLARDTQYF. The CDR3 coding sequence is TGTGCCAGCAGTTTAGCGCGGCTAGCGAGAGATACGCAGTATTTT.

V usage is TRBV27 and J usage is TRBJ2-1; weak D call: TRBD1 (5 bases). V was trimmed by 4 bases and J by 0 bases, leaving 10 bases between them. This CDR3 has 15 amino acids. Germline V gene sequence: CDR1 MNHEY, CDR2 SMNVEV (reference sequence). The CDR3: CASSSDRLSYNEQFF. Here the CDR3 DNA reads TGTGCCAGCAGTTCCGACAGACTCTCCTACAATGAGCAGTTCTTC.

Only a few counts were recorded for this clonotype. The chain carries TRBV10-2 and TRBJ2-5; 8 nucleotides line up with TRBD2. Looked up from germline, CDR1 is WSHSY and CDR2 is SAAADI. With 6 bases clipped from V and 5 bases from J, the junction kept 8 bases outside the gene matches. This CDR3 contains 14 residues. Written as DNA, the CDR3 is TGCGCCAGCAGCGGTAGCGGGAACACGGAGACCCAGTACTTC. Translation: CASSGSGNTETQYF.

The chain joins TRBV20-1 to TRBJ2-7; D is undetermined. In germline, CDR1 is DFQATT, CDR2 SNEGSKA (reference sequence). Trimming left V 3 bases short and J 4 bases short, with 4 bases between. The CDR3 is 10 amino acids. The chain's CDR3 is CSASLYEQYF. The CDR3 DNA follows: TGCAGTGCTAGTCTTTACGAGCAGTACTTC.

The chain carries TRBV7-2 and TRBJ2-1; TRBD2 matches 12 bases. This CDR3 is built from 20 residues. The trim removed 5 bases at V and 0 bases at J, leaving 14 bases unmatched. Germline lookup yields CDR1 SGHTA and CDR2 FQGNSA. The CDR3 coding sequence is TGTGCCAGCAGCCACCCCCCAGGCACTAGCGGGGGGAGCTCCTACAATGAGCAGTTCTTC. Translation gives CASSHPPGTSGGSSYNEQFF.